Presented here are 4 T cell receptor beta chains from one specimen sequenced in a study of primary melanoma T cells and metastatic recurrence. Profiled with immunoSEQ multiplex PCR; TCRdb holds only in-frame clones, not every one. Its table lists dozens of clones. The sequencing sample was made of melanoma tumor tissue. The receptors stem from a human donor with melanoma.

This clone has more than one count but fewer than ten. The V and J genes are TRBV11-3 and TRBJ1-3; D is unclear. V lost 5 bases, J lost 0 bases, and 14 bases lay in between. Germline V gene lookup returns CDR1 SGHNT and CDR2 YENEEA. The CDR3 runs 16 residues. CDR3 sequence (DNA): TGTGCCAGCAGCCCGAGTGCGGCAGCCTCTGGAAACACCATATATTTT. Protein: CASSPSAAASGNTIYF.

This sequence joins TRBV28 and TRBJ2-5; the D gene is possibly TRBD1 (6 bases). The CDR3 consists of 15 residues. V was clipped by 7 bases and J by 2 bases, with 17 bases between them. Germline lookup yields CDR1 MDHEN and CDR2 SYDVKM. CDR3 sequence (DNA): TGTGCCAGCACTCCTTGGGGGCAAGGGCAAGAGACCCAGTACTTC. Protein sequence: CASTPWGQGQETQYF.

The gene calls are TRBV28 and TRBJ2-5, with D possibly matching TRBD1 (5 bases). The germline CDR1 and CDR2 sequences are MDHEN and SYDVKM. Trimming took off 3 bases at V and 3 bases at J, with 26 bases between the two ends. The CDR3 is 19 amino acids. The CDR3, as DNA: TGTGCCAGCAGTTTGAGTCTTTCGGCAGGGTTGGTTTGGAAAGAGACCCAGTACTTC. Its protein is CASSLSLSAGLVWKETQYF.

This chain uses TRBV30 with TRBJ2-7; the match to TRBD2 covers 8 bases. Germline V gene lookup returns CDR1 GTSNPN and CDR2 SVGIG (reference sequence). The CDR3 covers 14 residues. The trim removed 0 bases at V and 6 bases at J, leaving 7 bases unmatched. CDR3 in DNA: TGTGCCTGGAGTGTACAGCCGGGAGGGGGCGAGCAGTACTTC. This sequence encodes CAWSVQPGGGEQYF.